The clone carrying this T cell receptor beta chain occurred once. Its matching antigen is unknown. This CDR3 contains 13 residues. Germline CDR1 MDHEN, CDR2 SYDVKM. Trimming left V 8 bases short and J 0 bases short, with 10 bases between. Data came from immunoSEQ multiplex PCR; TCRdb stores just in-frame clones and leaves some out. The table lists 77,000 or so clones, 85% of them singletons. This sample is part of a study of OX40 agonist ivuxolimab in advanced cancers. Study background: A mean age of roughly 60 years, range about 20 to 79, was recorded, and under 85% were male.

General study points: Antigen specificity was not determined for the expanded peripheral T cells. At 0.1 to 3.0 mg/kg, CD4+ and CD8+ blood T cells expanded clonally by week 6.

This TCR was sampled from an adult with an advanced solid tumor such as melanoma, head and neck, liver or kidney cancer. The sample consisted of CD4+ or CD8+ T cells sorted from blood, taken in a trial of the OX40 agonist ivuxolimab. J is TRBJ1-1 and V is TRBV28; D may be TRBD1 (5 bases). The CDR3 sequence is CASRGVMNTEAFF. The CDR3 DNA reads TGTGCCAGCCGGGGGGTGATGAACACTGAAGCTTTCTTT.